This entry is about one T cell receptor (beta chain). This entry belongs to a study of blood T cell repertoires in COVID-19. About the research overall: Italy, Spain and the United States were the sources of the convalescent and acute COVID-19 samples. PBMCs, B-cell-depleted T cells, or T cells were the source of the cDNA or gDNA that made up the material.

In the study's own analysis: It was from reference gene primer amplification that nucleated cell counts were estimated. Profiling relied on immunoSEQ multiplex PCR, and the TCRdb table lists in-frame clones only, not all of them. V and J calls and clone size come straight from that table; D and trimming were deduced from the DNA. Of 130,000 or so clones listed, more than 80% are singletons. CDR3 length: 18 residues. J gave up 0 bases and V 8 bases, and 10 bases lay outside the gene matches. Per germline, CDR1 SEHNR and CDR2 FQNEAQ (reference sequence). This sequence originates from a woman in her sixties or seventies with acute or convalescent COVID-19. Sequenced material: peripheral blood. The chain uses TRBV7-9 and TRBJ2-1; 13 positions match TRBD2. The CDR3, as DNA: TGTGCCAGCTTACGGACTAGCGGGGGCTGGAGCTCCTACAATGAGCAGTTCTTC. Translating it yields CASLRTSGGWSSYNEQFF.